Presented here are 29 T cell receptor beta chains from one specimen sequenced in a study of control samples from healthy donors and cancer patients. Measured with immunoSEQ multiplex PCR; TCRdb has only the in-frame clones, and not every one. The sample has about 150,000 clones, around 96% seen once; the top ten hold 8.5%. The specimen was blood. All receptors come from a middle-aged woman in good health.

This clone occurred many times. The J gene is TRBJ2-1, the V gene TRBV7-6; weak D call: TRBD2 (5 bases). This CDR3 has 16 residues. Per germline, CDR1 SGHVS and CDR2 FNYEAQ. Between the trimmed V and J ends, which lost 1 base and 8 bases, there was a span of 18 bases. The CDR3 DNA sequence: TGTGCCAGCAGCTTAGTCATGAGGGCGCCTGGGGATGAGCAGTTCTTC. As protein: CASSLVMRAPGDEQFF.

V is TRBV27 and J is TRBJ2-2; unclear D gene. Germline V lookup: CDR1 MNHEY, CDR2 SMNVEV (reference sequence). V shed 2 bases and J shed 5 bases, with 0 bases lying between them. This CDR3 region has 11 residues. The CDR3 bases are TGTGCCAGCAGTTTAACCGGGGAGCTGTTTTTT. It translates to CASSLTGELFF.

This sequence joins TRBV29-1 and TRBJ2-3; tentatively, D is TRBD2 (6 bases). The V end lost 4 bases, the J end lost 0 bases, and 11 bases lay between the germline ends. The V gene's germline CDR1 is SQVTM and CDR2 ANQGSEA. CDR3 length: 14 amino acids. DNA for the CDR3: TGCAGCGTTGTTCTGGAGGGCAGCACAGATACGCAGTATTTT. Protein product: CSVVLEGSTDTQYF.

V gene TRBV10-3 combines with J gene TRBJ2-5, with 11 bases aligning to TRBD2. The trim removed 6 bases at V and 2 bases at J, leaving 14 bases unmatched. From germline, CDR1 is ENHRY and CDR2 SYGVKD. The CDR3 covers 18 residues. CDR3 loop: CAISPAVAGGPGQETQYF. CDR3 bases: TGTGCCATCAGCCCGGCGGTAGCGGGGGGGCCTGGACAAGAGACCCAGTACTTC.

The rearrangement links TRBV3-1 (or the pseudogene TRBV3-2) to TRBJ2-7; 9 nucleotides match TRBD1. The germline gives CDR1 LGHDT, CDR2 YNNKEL (reference sequence). The CDR3 is 13 amino acids. V lost 3 bases to trimming and J lost 11 bases; unmatched junction nucleotides: 8. CDR3: CASSQEGQGRKYF. The CDR3 DNA follows: TGTGCCAGCAGCCAGGAAGGACAGGGGAGGAAGTACTTC.

In this sample, this clone turned up once. The CDR3 here is CASSLGPLPKETQYF. CDR3 nucleotides: TGTGCCAGCAGCTTAGGGCCGCTGCCCAAAGAGACCCAGTACTTC. The chain employs TRBV7-2 and TRBJ2-5; D gene unclear. CDR3 length: 15 amino acids. Germline-derived CDR1 and CDR2 are SGHTA and FQGNSA. V was pared by 1 base and J by 3 bases, with 12 bases between.

This chain links TRBV5-1 with TRBJ1-1, with a tentative D call TRBD1 (6 bases). CDR1 and CDR2 from the germline V gene are SGHRS and YFSETQ. V was cut by 3 bases and J by 0 bases, with 27 bases left in between. CDR3 length: 20 residues. Written as DNA, the CDR3 is TGCGCCAGCAGCTCTCACGACCTCACGTACTATCAGGGGCTGAACACTGAAGCTTTCTTT. It is translated as CASSSHDLTYYQGLNTEAFF.

The rearrangement uses TRBV6-2 or TRBV6-3 and TRBJ1-2, with D perhaps matching TRBD1 (6 bases). Trimming shortened V by 2 bases and J by 6 bases, and 10 bases separated the two germline ends. The CDR3 has 13 residues. In germline, CDR1 is MNHEY, CDR2 SVGEGT. CDR3 protein: CASSYGHRDGYTF. The CDR3 bases are TGTGCCAGCAGTTACGGACACAGGGATGGCTACACCTTC.

The V call is TRBV25-1, the J call TRBJ2-5; D unresolved. The CDR3 totals 14 residues. The V end was cut by 2 bases, the J end by 0 bases, with 7 bases between. Germline-derived CDR1 and CDR2 are MGHDK and SYGVNS. The CDR3 DNA sequence: TGTGCCAGCAGTGAAAATTCGTACCAAGAGACCCAGTACTTC. This gives the protein CASSENSYQETQYF.

This rearrangement joins TRBV5-6 to TRBJ1-5, with no clear D. The germline V gene encodes CDR1 SGHDT and CDR2 YYEEEE. The CDR3 runs to 14 residues. With 0 bases removed from V and 1 base from J, the gap between germline ends came to 5 bases. Here the CDR3 reads CASSLGVSNQPQHF. CDR3 coding DNA: TGTGCCAGCAGCTTGGGGGTGAGCAATCAGCCCCAGCATTTT.

The genes are TRBV19 and TRBJ1-6, with 7 bases fitting TRBD1. J gave up 6 bases and V 10 bases, and 3 bases lay outside the gene matches. This CDR3 has 12 amino acids. The V gene's germline CDR1 is LNHDA and CDR2 SQIVND (reference sequence). The CDR3 DNA reads TGTGCCACCGGGACAGTTAATTCACCCCTCCACTTT. Encoded protein: CATGTVNSPLHF.

This sequence joins TRBV25-1 and TRBJ1-2; D unresolved. V gave up 4 bases and J gave up 5 bases, with 8 bases separating them. Germline V gene data show CDR1 as MGHDK and CDR2 as SYGVNS. The CDR3 extends over 12 amino acids. CDR3 sequence: CASSGSIYGYTF. The CDR3 DNA reads TGTGCCAGCAGTGGCAGTATATATGGCTACACCTTC.

V gene TRBV12-3 or TRBV12-4 combines with J gene TRBJ1-1; D ambiguous. Deletions cut 7 bases from V and 3 bases from J, with 12 bases between. This CDR3 is built from 13 residues. CDR3 residues: CASTLLQDTEAFF. The CDR3 region has the DNA TGTGCCAGCACTCTCCTTCAGGACACTGAAGCTTTCTTT.

This chain joins TRBV6-6 and TRBJ1-6; D is undetermined. The V end lost 8 bases, the J end lost 2 bases, and 10 bases lay between the germline ends. This CDR3 comprises 14 residues. Germline CDR1 and CDR2: MNHNY and SVGAGI (reference sequence). For the CDR3, the DNA is TGTGCCAGCGCAATCCGGCCCTATAATTCACCCCTCCACTTT. Protein: CASAIRPYNSPLHF.

This clone was seen a single time. This chain uses TRBV19 with TRBJ2-2; unclear D gene. Trimming took 3 bases from V and 1 from J, leaving 6 bases between them. The CDR3 consists of 14 residues. Per the germline V gene, CDR1 is LNHDA and CDR2 is SQIVND (reference sequence). CDR3: CASSISRNTGELFF. CDR3 in DNA: TGTGCCAGTAGTATTTCCAGGAACACCGGGGAGCTGTTTTTT.

V usage is TRBV27 and J usage is TRBJ1-6; D possibly corresponds to TRBD1 (5 bases). This CDR3 contains 16 residues. From germline, CDR1 is MNHEY and CDR2 SMNVEV (reference sequence). The V end was cut by 2 bases, the J end by 1 base, with 9 bases between. Here the CDR3 DNA reads TGTGCCAGCAGTTTACGGGACGGTTCCTATAATTCACCCCTCCACTTT. It yields the protein CASSLRDGSYNSPLHF.

The chain carries TRBV30 and TRBJ1-1; D possibly corresponds to TRBD1 (5 bases). From germline, CDR1 is GTSNPN and CDR2 SVGIG (reference sequence). Trimming left V 2 bases short and J 2 bases short, with 9 bases between. The length of the CDR3 is 13 residues. The CDR3 sequence is CAWSWRGNTEAFF. DNA for the CDR3: TGTGCCTGGAGTTGGAGGGGTAACACTGAAGCTTTCTTT.

The CDR3 sequence is CASSLGGRGNEKLFF. CDR3 DNA: TGTGCCAGCAGCTTAGGTGGCAGGGGCAATGAAAAACTGTTTTTT. The V gene is TRBV13, the J gene TRBJ1-4; possibly TRBD1 for D (6 bases). Per germline, CDR1 PRHDT and CDR2 FYEKMQ (reference sequence). This CDR3 spans 15 amino acids. Trimming took 0 bases from V and 5 from J, leaving 10 bases between them.

The chain combines TRBV12-3 or TRBV12-4 with TRBJ1-4; maybe TRBD1 (5 bases). V gave up 9 bases and J gave up 6 bases, with 14 bases separating them. This CDR3 is 13 amino acids long. The CDR3 coding sequence is TGTGCCAGTCACCGTGGGGCGGATGAAAAACTGTTTTTT. Translation gives CASHRGADEKLFF.

This clone was recorded once. This CDR3 is CSADGHTEAFF. The CDR3 coding sequence is TGCAGTGCTGACGGACACACTGAAGCTTTCTTT. This rearrangement joins TRBV20-1 to TRBJ1-1; D not resolved. The germline V and J ends were trimmed by 5 bases and 3 bases, with 7 bases remaining between them. The germline CDR1 and CDR2 sequences are DFQATT and SNEGSKA (reference sequence). CDR3 length equals 11 residues.

The rearrangement links TRBV4-1 to TRBJ1-2; D remains unclear. V dropped 1 base and J dropped 0 bases, with 6 bases sitting between them. CDR3 length equals 14 residues. In germline, CDR1 is MGHRA, CDR2 YSYEKL. The CDR3 is CASSQGPANYGYTF. In DNA form, the CDR3 reads TGCGCCAGCAGCCAAGGGCCCGCTAACTATGGCTACACCTTC.

This clone has a handful of counts. CDR3 loop: CASSADSGRWDEQYF. DNA for the CDR3: TGTGCCAGCTCAGCGGATAGCGGGAGATGGGACGAGCAGTACTTC. The chain recombines TRBV18 with TRBJ2-7, with 9 bases that match TRBD2. The CDR3 is 15 residues long. V gave up 5 bases and J gave up 5 bases; unmatched junction bases: 10. Germline V lookup: CDR1 KGHSH, CDR2 LQKENI.

The chain links TRBV18 to TRBJ1-6; TRBD1 might be the D (5 bases). CDR3 length: 16 residues. Germline V CDR1 and CDR2: KGHSH, LQKENI. Trimming shortened V by 6 bases and J by 5 bases, and 17 bases separated the two germline ends. CDR3 amino acids: CASSDRAGRNNSPLHF. CDR3 in DNA: TGTGCCAGCTCCGACCGCGCAGGGAGGAATAATTCACCCCTCCACTTT.

This rearrangement joins TRBV5-5 to TRBJ1-4, with D unclear. Germline V gene sequence: CDR1 SGHKS, CDR2 YYEKEE (reference sequence). With 2 bases removed from V and 4 bases from J, the gap between germline ends came to 9 bases. The CDR3 length is 14 residues. The CDR3 DNA is TGTGCCAGCAGCTTTGGACGGCTTAATGAAAAACTGTTTTTT. Translated: CASSFGRLNEKLFF.

J is TRBJ2-1 and V is TRBV10-3; TRBD2 is a possible D gene (5 bases). Trimming pared 10 bases from V and 2 bases from J, leaving 12 bases between. The CDR3 is 13 residues long. Germline V lookup: CDR1 ENHRY, CDR2 SYGVKD. CDR3: CAKPRGAYNEQFF. In DNA, the CDR3 is TGTGCCAAACCTCGGGGAGCCTACAATGAGCAGTTCTTC.

The gene calls are TRBV29-1 and TRBJ1-1; D not certain. Germline loops: CDR1 SQVTM, CDR2 ANQGSEA. V was trimmed by 1 base and J by 0 bases, leaving 3 bases between them. CDR3 length: 12 residues. CDR3 amino acids: CSVEGMNTEAFF. The CDR3 DNA follows: TGCAGCGTTGAAGGCATGAACACTGAAGCTTTCTTT.

The gene calls are TRBV29-1 and TRBJ2-7; TRBD1 matches at 10 bases. Germline CDR1 is SQVTM and CDR2 is ANQGSEA. V lost 3 bases and J lost 6; bases outside the gene matches: 11. The CDR3 is 15 residues long. DNA of the CDR3: TGCAGCGTTGATGGGTCGAGGACAGGGGGGCGCGAGCAGTACTTC. This gives the protein CSVDGSRTGGREQYF.

V and J are TRBV5-5 and TRBJ2-5, with D unresolved. The CDR3 is 12 amino acids. With 4 bases removed from V and 7 bases from J, the gap between germline ends came to 11 bases. The germline CDR1 and CDR2 sequences are SGHKS and YYEKEE (reference sequence). CDR3 amino acids: CASSPEIGTQYF. CDR3 sequence (DNA): TGTGCCAGCAGCCCGGAGATTGGGACCCAGTACTTC. The variable domain in full, with the rest retrieved from reference TRBV5-5 and TRBJ2-5, is DAGVTQSPTHLIKTRGQQVTLRCSPISGHKSVSWYQQVLGQGPQFIFQYYEKEERGRGNFPDRFSARQFPNYSSELNVNALLLGDSALYLCASSPEIGTQYFGPGTRLLVL.

This chain joins TRBV28 and TRBJ2-1; unclear D gene. The CDR3 contains 15 residues. The V and J ends lost 3 bases and 2 bases respectively, with 11 bases between them. Germline loops: CDR1 MDHEN, CDR2 SYDVKM. The CDR3 sequence: CASSFRTRPYNEQFF. CDR3 coding DNA: TGTGCCAGCAGTTTCAGGACGAGGCCCTACAATGAGCAGTTCTTC.